The text below deals with one T cell receptor beta chain. TEMRA cells were FACS-enriched, with CD8+ and CD4+ T cells isolated negatively. Germline-derived CDR1 and CDR2 are GTSNPN and SVGIG (reference sequence). V was trimmed by 3 bases and J by 3 bases, leaving 12 bases between them. CDR3 size: 14 residues. The data derive from a study of CD8 T cells in Susac syndrome. With random hexamers, about 0.45 to 1 ug RNA was reverse transcribed. TCRdb passed the immunoSEQ multiplex PCR reads through MiXCR, listing each CDR3 protein once. Seen here are approximately 200,000 distinct CDR3 sequences, 85% to 95% observed once, and the top ten hold 0.082%.

The chain employs TRBV30 and TRBJ1-5, with D tentatively TRBD1 (6 bases). This clonotype was sampled from a human donor with multiple sclerosis. Sequencing was done on a sample of CD4+ T cells from PBMCs. This CDR3 reads CAWSADRYNQPQHF. In nucleotides, the CDR3 is TGTGCCTGGAGCGCTGACAGGTACAATCAGCCCCAGCATTTT.